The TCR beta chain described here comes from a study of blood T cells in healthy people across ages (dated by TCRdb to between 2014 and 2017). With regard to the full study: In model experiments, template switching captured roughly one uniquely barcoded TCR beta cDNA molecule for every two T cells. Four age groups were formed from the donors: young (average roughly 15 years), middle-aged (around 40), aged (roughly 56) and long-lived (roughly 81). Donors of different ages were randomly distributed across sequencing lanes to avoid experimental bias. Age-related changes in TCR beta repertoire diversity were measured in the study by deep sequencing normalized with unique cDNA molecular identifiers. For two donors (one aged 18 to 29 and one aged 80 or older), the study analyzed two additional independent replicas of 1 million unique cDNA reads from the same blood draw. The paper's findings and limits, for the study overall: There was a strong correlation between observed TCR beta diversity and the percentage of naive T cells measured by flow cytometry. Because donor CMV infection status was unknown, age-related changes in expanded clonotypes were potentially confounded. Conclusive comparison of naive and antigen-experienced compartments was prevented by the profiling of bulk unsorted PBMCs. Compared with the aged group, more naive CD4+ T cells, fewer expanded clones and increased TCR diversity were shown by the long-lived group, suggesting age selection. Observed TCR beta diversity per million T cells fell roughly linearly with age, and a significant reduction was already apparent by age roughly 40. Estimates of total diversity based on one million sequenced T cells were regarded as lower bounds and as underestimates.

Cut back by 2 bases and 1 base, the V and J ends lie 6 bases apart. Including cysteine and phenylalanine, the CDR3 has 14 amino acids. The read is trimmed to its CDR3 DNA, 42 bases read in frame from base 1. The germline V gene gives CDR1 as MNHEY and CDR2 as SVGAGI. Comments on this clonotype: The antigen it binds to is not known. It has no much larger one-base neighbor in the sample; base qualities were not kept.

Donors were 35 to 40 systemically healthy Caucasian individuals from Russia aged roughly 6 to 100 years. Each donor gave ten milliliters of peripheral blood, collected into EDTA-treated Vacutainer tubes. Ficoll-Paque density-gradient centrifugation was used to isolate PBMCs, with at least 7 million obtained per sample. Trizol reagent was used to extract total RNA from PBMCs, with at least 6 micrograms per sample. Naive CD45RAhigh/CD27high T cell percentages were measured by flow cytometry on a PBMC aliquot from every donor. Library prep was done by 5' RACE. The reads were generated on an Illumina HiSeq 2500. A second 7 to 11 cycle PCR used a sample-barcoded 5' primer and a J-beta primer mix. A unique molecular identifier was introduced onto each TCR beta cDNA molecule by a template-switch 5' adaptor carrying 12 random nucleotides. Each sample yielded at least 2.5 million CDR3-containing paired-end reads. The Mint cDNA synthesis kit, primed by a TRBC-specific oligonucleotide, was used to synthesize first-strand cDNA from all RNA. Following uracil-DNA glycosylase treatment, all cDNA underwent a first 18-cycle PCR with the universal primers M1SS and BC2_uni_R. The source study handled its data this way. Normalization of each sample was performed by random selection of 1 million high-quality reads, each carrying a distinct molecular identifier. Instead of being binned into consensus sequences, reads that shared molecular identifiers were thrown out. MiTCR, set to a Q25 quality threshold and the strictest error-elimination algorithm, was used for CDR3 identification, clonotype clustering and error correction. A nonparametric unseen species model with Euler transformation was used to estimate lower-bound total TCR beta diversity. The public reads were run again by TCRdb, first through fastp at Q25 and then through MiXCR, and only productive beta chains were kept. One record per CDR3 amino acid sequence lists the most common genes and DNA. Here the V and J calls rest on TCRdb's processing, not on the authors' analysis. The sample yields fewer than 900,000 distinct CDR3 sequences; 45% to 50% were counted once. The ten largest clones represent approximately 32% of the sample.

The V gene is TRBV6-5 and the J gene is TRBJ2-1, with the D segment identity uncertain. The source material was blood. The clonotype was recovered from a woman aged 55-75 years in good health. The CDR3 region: CASSYADSYNEQFF. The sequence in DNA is TGTGCCAGCAGTTACGCAGATTCCTACAATGAGCAGTTCTTC.